What follows are 28 T cell receptor beta chains derived from one specimen sequenced in a study of tissue-resident memory T cells in lung cancer. CD103 expression was the sorting criterion for the CD8+ T cells. The libraries for TCR sequencing contained UMIs. Each CDR3 protein is one row after TCRdb ran MiXCR on the reads. The sample lists more than 350 distinct CDR3 sequences, 15% to 20% occurring once. Sequenced input: CD103- CD8+ T cells from lung tumor tissue. These TCRs come from a human donor with treatment-naive lung cancer (subtype not recorded).

This clonotype is medium-sized (0.01 to 0.1%) in the sample. The chain has TRBV20-1 and TRBJ2-7, with unresolved D. Trimming cost V 0 bases and J 0 bases, with 3 bases left between them. Germline-derived CDR1 and CDR2 are DFQATT and SNEGSKA (reference sequence). The CDR3 extends over 12 amino acids. The CDR3 DNA sequence: TGCAGTGCTAGAGATCTCTCCTACGAGCAGTACTTC. Encoded protein: CSARDLSYEQYF.

Sample share makes this clonotype large. The chain uses TRBV6-1 and TRBJ2-7, with a weak D call TRBD2 (6 bases). The V end was cut by 1 base, the J end by 6 bases, with 13 bases between. This CDR3 spans 14 amino acids. Germline V CDR1 and CDR2: MNHNS, SASEGT. The CDR3 here is CASSEVVGGLEQYF. The CDR3 DNA reads as TGTGCCAGCAGTGAAGTTGTCGGAGGGCTCGAGCAGTACTTC.

Within the sample, this clonotype is large. V gene TRBV20-1 combines with J gene TRBJ1-1; D remains unclear. Trimming took off 8 bases at V and 1 base at J, with 2 bases between the two ends. Germline V lookup: CDR1 DFQATT, CDR2 SNEGSKA (reference sequence). This CDR3 has 9 residues. The CDR3 is CSTNTEAFF. The CDR3 coding sequence is TGCAGTACGAACACTGAAGCTTTCTTT.

Only a few counts were recorded for this clonotype. The chain carries TRBV18 and TRBJ1-1; the D gene is possibly TRBD1 (6 bases). Trimming pared 1 base from V and 6 bases from J, leaving 12 bases between. From germline, CDR1 is KGHSH and CDR2 LQKENI. The CDR3 length is 14 residues. This CDR3 reads CASSPLQGYAEAFF. CDR3 DNA: TGTGCCAGCTCACCACTACAGGGTTATGCTGAAGCTTTCTTT.

This clonotype appeared a few times. The rearrangement uses TRBV28 and TRBJ2-1; D possibly corresponds to TRBD1 (5 bases). V was shortened by 3 bases and J by 4 bases, with 7 bases between the two germline ends. CDR3 size: 13 residues. CDR1 and CDR2 from the germline V gene are MDHEN and SYDVKM. Here the CDR3 DNA reads TGTGCCAGCAGTTTCAGGGCTTACAATGAGCAGTTCTTC. It translates to CASSFRAYNEQFF. The whole variable domain, filled in from reference TRBV28 and TRBJ2-1, reads DVKVTQSSRYLVKRTGEKVFLECVQDMDHENMFWYRQDPGLGLRLIYFSYDVKMKEKGDIPEGYSVSREKKERFSLILESASTNQTSMYLCASSFRAYNEQFFGPGTRLTVL.

This clonotype is classed as large. V is TRBV5-4 and J is TRBJ2-4; no clear D. The germline V and J ends were trimmed by 0 bases and 5 bases, with 3 bases remaining between them. Germline V CDR1 and CDR2: SGHNT, YYREEE (reference sequence). This CDR3 is 12 amino acids long. DNA for the CDR3: TGTGCCAGCAGCTTGGAGGAAAACATTCAGTACTTC. Protein product: CASSLEENIQYF.

The chain couples TRBV5-1 to TRBJ2-6; D ambiguous. CDR1 SGHRS and CDR2 YFSETQ come from the germline V gene. CDR3 length: 13 residues. V was shortened by 2 bases and J by 3 bases, with 3 bases between the two germline ends. CDR3 amino acids: CASSFDGANVLTF. For the CDR3, the DNA is TGCGCCAGCAGCTTCGATGGGGCCAACGTCCTGACTTTC.

The V gene is TRBV6-5, the J gene TRBJ1-2; D perhaps matches TRBD1 (6 bases). The V end lost 6 bases, the J end lost 8 bases, and 19 bases lay between the germline ends. In germline, CDR1 is MNHEY, CDR2 SVGAGI. The CDR3 is 14 residues long. The CDR3 reads CASSEQGGSRGYTF. The CDR3 DNA reads as TGTGCCAGCAGCGAACAGGGAGGTTCTAGGGGCTACACCTTC.

Worth noting for this clonotype: No DNA is shown, since the ends of the CDR3 on it are uncertain; the CDR3 is the one TCRdb lists. V usage is TRBV5-6 and J usage is TRBJ2-2; TRBD1 is the table's D call, not checked against the DNA. Germline V gene sequence: CDR1 SGHDT, CDR2 YYEEEE. 23 amino acids form the CDR3, both terminal residues included. This CDR3 reads CASSSQGNKIEQYFGPGTRELFF.

CDR3 coding DNA: TGTGCCAGCAGCACCACTAACTATGGCTACACCTTC. Its translation: CASSTTNYGYTF. The J gene is TRBJ1-2, the V gene TRBV13; D is undetermined. Germline assignment: CDR1 PRHDT and CDR2 FYEKMQ (reference sequence). V lost 5 bases, J lost 0 bases, and 4 bases lay in between. The CDR3 length is 12 residues.

This clonotype is classed as hyperexpanded. The CDR3 is CASSVVGSSYEQYF. CDR3 in DNA: TGTGCCAGCAGTGTCGTGGGCTCGAGCTACGAGCAGTACTTC. This chain uses TRBV2 with TRBJ2-7; D ambiguous. Trimming took off 4 bases at V and 3 bases at J, with 13 bases between the two ends. CDR1 and CDR2 from the germline V gene are SNHLY and FYNNEI. The CDR3 runs to 14 residues.

Only a few counts were recorded for this clonotype. The chain recombines TRBV7-9 with TRBJ1-6; 7 nucleotides line up with TRBD1. The trim removed 4 bases at V and 7 bases at J, leaving 4 bases unmatched. CDR1 is SEHNR and CDR2 is FQNEAQ in the germline V gene (reference sequence). The CDR3 consists of 14 residues. The CDR3 loop reads CASSWGQINSPLHF. The CDR3 DNA is TGTGCCAGCAGCTGGGGACAGATCAATTCACCCCTCCACTTT.

As regards this clonotype: The junction does not match germline at one end; this may be a read error. The CDR3 DNA reads as TGCGCCAGCAGCCACACTAGCGGGGCGAACACCGAGGAGCTGTTTTTT. Translated, it gives CASSHTSGANTEELFF. The chain joins TRBV14 to TRBJ2-2, with 10 bases fitting TRBD2. Germline CDR1 and CDR2: SGHDN and FVKESK. CDR3 length equals 16 residues.

This clonotype is classed as large. The V gene is TRBV6-6, the J gene TRBJ1-2, with 8 nucleotides matching TRBD1. Per germline, CDR1 MNHNY and CDR2 SVGAGI (reference sequence). V shed 2 bases and J 4 bases; nucleotides not matched to a gene: 9. This CDR3 contains 16 residues. The CDR3 DNA reads TGTGCCAGCAGTTACCTAAAGACAGGGGAGGGCTATGGCTACACCTTC. Translation gives CASSYLKTGEGYGYTF.

The J gene is TRBJ1-1, the V gene TRBV13; D remains ambiguous. Germline lookup yields CDR1 PRHDT and CDR2 FYEKMQ (reference sequence). Trimming stripped 2 bases from V and 6 bases from J, with 4 bases between. The CDR3 runs 11 residues. CDR3 amino acids: CASSLISEAFF. In DNA, the CDR3 is TGTGCCAGCAGCTTAATCTCTGAAGCTTTCTTT.

Within the sample, this clonotype is large. This chain links TRBV5-1 with TRBJ2-7, with 7 bases fitting TRBD2. The length of the CDR3 is 17 residues. Per germline, CDR1 SGHRS and CDR2 YFSETQ. J was trimmed by 0 bases and V by 3 bases; bases with no gene match: 12. CDR3 DNA sequence: TGCGCCAGCAGCTCCCCTTTTCGAGCGGGAAGCTCCTACGAGCAGTACTTC. Translating gives CASSSPFRAGSSYEQYF.

This clonotype was found a few times. This chain uses TRBV6-6 with TRBJ2-5; D might be TRBD2 (5 bases). Germline CDR1 is MNHNY and CDR2 is SVGAGI (reference sequence). Trimming left V 1 base short and J 5 bases short, with 11 bases between. The CDR3 runs 14 residues. CDR3 protein: CASSYLPSGETQYF. In nucleotides, the CDR3 is TGTGCCAGCAGTTACTTACCATCGGGGGAGACCCAGTACTTC.

The chain uses TRBV12-3 or TRBV12-4 and TRBJ2-2; possible D gene TRBD1, 7 bases. Trimming took 2 bases from V and 10 from J, leaving 17 bases between them. The CDR3 loop spans 15 amino acids. CDR3 region: CASSLRFTGEVELFF. The CDR3 bases are TGTGCCAGCAGTTTACGATTTACAGGGGAGGTGGAGCTGTTTTTT.

This clonotype is deemed medium-sized. The chain is built from TRBV19 and TRBJ1-5; D not resolved. Between the trimmed V and J ends, which lost 6 bases and 6 bases, there was a span of 18 bases. Per the germline V gene, CDR1 is LNHDA and CDR2 is SQIVND (reference sequence). The CDR3 runs to 15 residues. CDR3 DNA: TGTGCCAGTAGGACGCTCTTGGGATCAGGTCAGCCCCAGCATTTT. It encodes CASRTLLGSGQPQHF.

V gene TRBV28 combines with J gene TRBJ1-5, with D possibly matching TRBD1 (5 bases). V was trimmed by 5 bases and J by 3 bases, leaving 11 bases between them. There are 14 residues in the CDR3. The germline gives CDR1 MDHEN, CDR2 SYDVKM. Here the CDR3 reads CASSPDSYNQPQHF. The CDR3 DNA sequence: TGTGCCAGCAGTCCCGACAGCTACAATCAGCCCCAGCATTTT.

This clonotype is medium-sized. The chain joins TRBV4-3 to TRBJ2-2; D not certain. Trimming shortened V by 0 bases and J by 7 bases, and 18 bases separated the two germline ends. The germline CDR1 and CDR2 sequences are LGHNA and YSLEER. The length of the CDR3 is 17 residues. The CDR3 nucleotides are TGCGCCAGCAGCCAAGAGTGGGGTTTGGGCCAAAACGGGGAGCTGTTTTTT. Translated, it gives CASSQEWGLGQNGELFF.

By its share, this clonotype is medium-sized. The genes are TRBV7-6 and TRBJ1-1; 8 positions match TRBD1. CDR3 length equals 12 residues. After removal of 5 bases from V and 6 bases from J, the junction contained 2 bases not matched to a gene. CDR1 SGHVS and CDR2 FNYEAQ come from the germline V gene. CDR3 nucleotides: TGTGCCAGCAGCGAACAGGGGGCTGAAGCTTTCTTT. This sequence encodes CASSEQGAEAFF. The whole variable domain, remainder taken from reference TRBV7-6 and TRBJ1-1, is GAGVSQSPRYKVTKRGQDVALRCDPISGHVSLYWYRQALGQGPEFLTYFNYEAQQDKSGLPNDRFSAERPEGSISTLTIQRTEQRDSAMYRCASSEQGAEAFFGQGTRLTVV.

The V and J genes are TRBV19 and TRBJ2-4, with D maybe TRBD1 (6 bases). Germline V gene sequence: CDR1 LNHDA, CDR2 SQIVND (reference sequence). Deletions cut 6 bases from V and 3 bases from J, with 15 bases between. This CDR3 is built from 15 residues. CDR3 nucleotide sequence: TGTGCCAGTAGAGGGGGAACAGTAGACAAAAACATTCAGTACTTC. Translating it yields CASRGGTVDKNIQYF.

This clonotype rates as large. This sequence joins TRBV11-3 and TRBJ2-1; the D is unclear. From germline, CDR1 is SGHNT and CDR2 YENEEA. This CDR3 is 12 amino acids long. V lost 5 bases to trimming and J lost 9 bases, with 11 bases between them. CDR3: CASSPRLGEQFF. In DNA form, the CDR3 reads TGTGCCAGCAGCCCGAGGCTCGGTGAGCAGTTCTTC. Drawing the rest from reference TRBV11-3 and TRBJ2-1, the complete variable domain is EAGVVQSPRYKIIEKKQPVAFWCNPISGHNTLYWYLQNLGQGPELLIRYENEEAVDDSQLPKDRFSAERLKGVDSTLKIQPAELGDSAVYLCASSPRLGEQFFGPGTRLTVL.

This clonotype is categorized as hyperexpanded. V gene TRBV7-2 combines with J gene TRBJ1-1; D not certain. Germline lookup yields CDR1 SGHTA and CDR2 FQGNSA. CDR3 length: 14 residues. V lost 2 bases, J lost 1 base, and 8 bases lay in between. The CDR3 sequence: CASSLSWENTEAFF. As DNA, the CDR3 is TGTGCCAGCAGCTTAAGCTGGGAGAACACTGAAGCTTTCTTT.

This clonotype is labeled as hyperexpanded. The J gene is TRBJ2-7, the V gene TRBV7-7; 8 bases agree with TRBD1. The germline V gene has CDR1 SSHAT and CDR2 FNYEAQ (reference sequence). The CDR3 extends over 15 amino acids. Losses at the gene ends were 5 bases for V and 1 base for J; bases not matched to a gene: 7. The CDR3 DNA follows: TGTGCCAGCAGCATCGGACAGGGCCCTTCCTACGAGCAGTACTTC. Translated: CASSIGQGPSYEQYF.

This clonotype is termed large (0.1 to 1%). The chain couples TRBV5-1 to TRBJ2-7; D is unresolved. Germline V gives CDR1 SGHRS, CDR2 YFSETQ. The V end lost 6 bases, the J end lost 1 base, and 14 bases lay between the germline ends. CDR3 length: 14 amino acids. The CDR3 protein is CASTPQAPSYEQYF. CDR3 bases: TGCGCCAGCACCCCCCAGGCGCCATCCTACGAGCAGTACTTC.

This clonotype is judged large. The gene calls are TRBV6-5 and TRBJ2-7; 8 bases align to TRBD1. Germline V gene data show CDR1 as MNHEY and CDR2 as SVGAGI. This CDR3 spans 14 amino acids. Trimming cost V 5 bases and J 3 bases; bases outside gene matches: 6. DNA for the CDR3: TGTGCCAGCAGTCCGTCGGGACAGGACTACGAGCAGTACTTC. Its translation is CASSPSGQDYEQYF.